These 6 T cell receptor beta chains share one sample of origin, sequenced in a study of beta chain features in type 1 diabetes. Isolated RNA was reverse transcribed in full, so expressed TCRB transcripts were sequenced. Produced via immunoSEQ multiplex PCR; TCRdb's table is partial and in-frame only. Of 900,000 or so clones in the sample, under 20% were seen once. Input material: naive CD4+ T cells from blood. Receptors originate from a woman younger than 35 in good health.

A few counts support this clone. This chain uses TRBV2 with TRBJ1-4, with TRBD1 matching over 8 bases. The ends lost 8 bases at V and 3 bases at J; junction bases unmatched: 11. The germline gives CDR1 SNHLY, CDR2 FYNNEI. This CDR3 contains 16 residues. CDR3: CASGPGGWVANEKLFF. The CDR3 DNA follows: TGTGCCAGCGGTCCAGGGGGCTGGGTGGCTAATGAAAAACTGTTTTTT.

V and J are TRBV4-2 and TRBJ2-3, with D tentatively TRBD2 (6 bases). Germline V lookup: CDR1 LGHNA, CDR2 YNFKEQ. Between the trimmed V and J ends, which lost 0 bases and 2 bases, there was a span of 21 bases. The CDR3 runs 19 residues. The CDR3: CASSQEYSPTAGTTDTQYF. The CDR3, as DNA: TGTGCCAGCAGCCAAGAATACTCCCCAACAGCGGGCACCACAGATACGCAGTATTTT.

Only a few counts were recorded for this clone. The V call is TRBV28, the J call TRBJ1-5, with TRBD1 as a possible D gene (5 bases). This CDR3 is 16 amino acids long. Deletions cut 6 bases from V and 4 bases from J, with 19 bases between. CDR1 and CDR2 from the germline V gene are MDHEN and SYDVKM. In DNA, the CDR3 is TGTGCCAGCAGCGCGGCGGGCAGGACATTAAATCAGCCCCAGCATTTT. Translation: CASSAAGRTLNQPQHF.

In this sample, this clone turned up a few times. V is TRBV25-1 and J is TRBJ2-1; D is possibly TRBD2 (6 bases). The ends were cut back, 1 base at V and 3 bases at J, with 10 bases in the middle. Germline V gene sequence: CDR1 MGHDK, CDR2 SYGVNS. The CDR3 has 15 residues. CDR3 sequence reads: CASSESTRYYNEQFF. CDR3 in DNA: TGTGCCAGCAGTGAATCGACTAGATACTACAATGAGCAGTTCTTC.

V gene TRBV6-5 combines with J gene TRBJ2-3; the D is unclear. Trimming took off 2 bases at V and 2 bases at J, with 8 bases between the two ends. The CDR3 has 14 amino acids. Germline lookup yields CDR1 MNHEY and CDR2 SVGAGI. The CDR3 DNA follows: TGTGCCAGCAGTTACACGAAAATCACAGATACGCAGTATTTT. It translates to CASSYTKITDTQYF.

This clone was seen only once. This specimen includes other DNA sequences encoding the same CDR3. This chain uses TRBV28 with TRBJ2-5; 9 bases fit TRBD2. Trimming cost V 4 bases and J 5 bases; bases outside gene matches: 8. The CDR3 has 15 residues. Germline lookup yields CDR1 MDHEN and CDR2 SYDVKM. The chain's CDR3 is CASSSPGLAGETQYF. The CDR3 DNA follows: TGTGCCAGCAGTTCACCGGGACTAGCCGGGGAGACCCAGTACTTC.